The source of this T cell receptor (beta chain) is a study of Graves' ophthalmopathy and Graves' hyperthyroidism. Whole-study findings and limits: Most expanded clonotypes in thyroid above 0.001 frequency also showed up in blood.

Germline assignment: CDR1 SGDLS and CDR2 YYNGEE. V shed 7 bases and J shed 1 base, with 20 bases lying between them. The CDR3 runs 16 residues. Amplification from RNA transcripts yielded the TCR beta CDR3 regions. RT-PCR in the first round used HTBI primers; a second-round multiplex PCR followed. TCRdb itself ran the multiplex PCR reads through MiXCR, one entry per CDR3 protein. The sample carries around 1.1 million distinct CDR3 sequences, 36% recorded once. In regard to this clonotype: No antigen is known for it.

The genes are TRBV9 and TRBJ2-5; unclear D gene. The sequenced sample was peripheral blood or thyroid tissue (not recorded which). The sequence was obtained from an adult man with Graves' hyperthyroidism. The CDR3 here is CASSPGGGPLQETQYF. For the CDR3, the DNA is TGTGCCAGCTCACCCGGTGGTGGACCTCTCCAAGAGACCCAGTACTTC.